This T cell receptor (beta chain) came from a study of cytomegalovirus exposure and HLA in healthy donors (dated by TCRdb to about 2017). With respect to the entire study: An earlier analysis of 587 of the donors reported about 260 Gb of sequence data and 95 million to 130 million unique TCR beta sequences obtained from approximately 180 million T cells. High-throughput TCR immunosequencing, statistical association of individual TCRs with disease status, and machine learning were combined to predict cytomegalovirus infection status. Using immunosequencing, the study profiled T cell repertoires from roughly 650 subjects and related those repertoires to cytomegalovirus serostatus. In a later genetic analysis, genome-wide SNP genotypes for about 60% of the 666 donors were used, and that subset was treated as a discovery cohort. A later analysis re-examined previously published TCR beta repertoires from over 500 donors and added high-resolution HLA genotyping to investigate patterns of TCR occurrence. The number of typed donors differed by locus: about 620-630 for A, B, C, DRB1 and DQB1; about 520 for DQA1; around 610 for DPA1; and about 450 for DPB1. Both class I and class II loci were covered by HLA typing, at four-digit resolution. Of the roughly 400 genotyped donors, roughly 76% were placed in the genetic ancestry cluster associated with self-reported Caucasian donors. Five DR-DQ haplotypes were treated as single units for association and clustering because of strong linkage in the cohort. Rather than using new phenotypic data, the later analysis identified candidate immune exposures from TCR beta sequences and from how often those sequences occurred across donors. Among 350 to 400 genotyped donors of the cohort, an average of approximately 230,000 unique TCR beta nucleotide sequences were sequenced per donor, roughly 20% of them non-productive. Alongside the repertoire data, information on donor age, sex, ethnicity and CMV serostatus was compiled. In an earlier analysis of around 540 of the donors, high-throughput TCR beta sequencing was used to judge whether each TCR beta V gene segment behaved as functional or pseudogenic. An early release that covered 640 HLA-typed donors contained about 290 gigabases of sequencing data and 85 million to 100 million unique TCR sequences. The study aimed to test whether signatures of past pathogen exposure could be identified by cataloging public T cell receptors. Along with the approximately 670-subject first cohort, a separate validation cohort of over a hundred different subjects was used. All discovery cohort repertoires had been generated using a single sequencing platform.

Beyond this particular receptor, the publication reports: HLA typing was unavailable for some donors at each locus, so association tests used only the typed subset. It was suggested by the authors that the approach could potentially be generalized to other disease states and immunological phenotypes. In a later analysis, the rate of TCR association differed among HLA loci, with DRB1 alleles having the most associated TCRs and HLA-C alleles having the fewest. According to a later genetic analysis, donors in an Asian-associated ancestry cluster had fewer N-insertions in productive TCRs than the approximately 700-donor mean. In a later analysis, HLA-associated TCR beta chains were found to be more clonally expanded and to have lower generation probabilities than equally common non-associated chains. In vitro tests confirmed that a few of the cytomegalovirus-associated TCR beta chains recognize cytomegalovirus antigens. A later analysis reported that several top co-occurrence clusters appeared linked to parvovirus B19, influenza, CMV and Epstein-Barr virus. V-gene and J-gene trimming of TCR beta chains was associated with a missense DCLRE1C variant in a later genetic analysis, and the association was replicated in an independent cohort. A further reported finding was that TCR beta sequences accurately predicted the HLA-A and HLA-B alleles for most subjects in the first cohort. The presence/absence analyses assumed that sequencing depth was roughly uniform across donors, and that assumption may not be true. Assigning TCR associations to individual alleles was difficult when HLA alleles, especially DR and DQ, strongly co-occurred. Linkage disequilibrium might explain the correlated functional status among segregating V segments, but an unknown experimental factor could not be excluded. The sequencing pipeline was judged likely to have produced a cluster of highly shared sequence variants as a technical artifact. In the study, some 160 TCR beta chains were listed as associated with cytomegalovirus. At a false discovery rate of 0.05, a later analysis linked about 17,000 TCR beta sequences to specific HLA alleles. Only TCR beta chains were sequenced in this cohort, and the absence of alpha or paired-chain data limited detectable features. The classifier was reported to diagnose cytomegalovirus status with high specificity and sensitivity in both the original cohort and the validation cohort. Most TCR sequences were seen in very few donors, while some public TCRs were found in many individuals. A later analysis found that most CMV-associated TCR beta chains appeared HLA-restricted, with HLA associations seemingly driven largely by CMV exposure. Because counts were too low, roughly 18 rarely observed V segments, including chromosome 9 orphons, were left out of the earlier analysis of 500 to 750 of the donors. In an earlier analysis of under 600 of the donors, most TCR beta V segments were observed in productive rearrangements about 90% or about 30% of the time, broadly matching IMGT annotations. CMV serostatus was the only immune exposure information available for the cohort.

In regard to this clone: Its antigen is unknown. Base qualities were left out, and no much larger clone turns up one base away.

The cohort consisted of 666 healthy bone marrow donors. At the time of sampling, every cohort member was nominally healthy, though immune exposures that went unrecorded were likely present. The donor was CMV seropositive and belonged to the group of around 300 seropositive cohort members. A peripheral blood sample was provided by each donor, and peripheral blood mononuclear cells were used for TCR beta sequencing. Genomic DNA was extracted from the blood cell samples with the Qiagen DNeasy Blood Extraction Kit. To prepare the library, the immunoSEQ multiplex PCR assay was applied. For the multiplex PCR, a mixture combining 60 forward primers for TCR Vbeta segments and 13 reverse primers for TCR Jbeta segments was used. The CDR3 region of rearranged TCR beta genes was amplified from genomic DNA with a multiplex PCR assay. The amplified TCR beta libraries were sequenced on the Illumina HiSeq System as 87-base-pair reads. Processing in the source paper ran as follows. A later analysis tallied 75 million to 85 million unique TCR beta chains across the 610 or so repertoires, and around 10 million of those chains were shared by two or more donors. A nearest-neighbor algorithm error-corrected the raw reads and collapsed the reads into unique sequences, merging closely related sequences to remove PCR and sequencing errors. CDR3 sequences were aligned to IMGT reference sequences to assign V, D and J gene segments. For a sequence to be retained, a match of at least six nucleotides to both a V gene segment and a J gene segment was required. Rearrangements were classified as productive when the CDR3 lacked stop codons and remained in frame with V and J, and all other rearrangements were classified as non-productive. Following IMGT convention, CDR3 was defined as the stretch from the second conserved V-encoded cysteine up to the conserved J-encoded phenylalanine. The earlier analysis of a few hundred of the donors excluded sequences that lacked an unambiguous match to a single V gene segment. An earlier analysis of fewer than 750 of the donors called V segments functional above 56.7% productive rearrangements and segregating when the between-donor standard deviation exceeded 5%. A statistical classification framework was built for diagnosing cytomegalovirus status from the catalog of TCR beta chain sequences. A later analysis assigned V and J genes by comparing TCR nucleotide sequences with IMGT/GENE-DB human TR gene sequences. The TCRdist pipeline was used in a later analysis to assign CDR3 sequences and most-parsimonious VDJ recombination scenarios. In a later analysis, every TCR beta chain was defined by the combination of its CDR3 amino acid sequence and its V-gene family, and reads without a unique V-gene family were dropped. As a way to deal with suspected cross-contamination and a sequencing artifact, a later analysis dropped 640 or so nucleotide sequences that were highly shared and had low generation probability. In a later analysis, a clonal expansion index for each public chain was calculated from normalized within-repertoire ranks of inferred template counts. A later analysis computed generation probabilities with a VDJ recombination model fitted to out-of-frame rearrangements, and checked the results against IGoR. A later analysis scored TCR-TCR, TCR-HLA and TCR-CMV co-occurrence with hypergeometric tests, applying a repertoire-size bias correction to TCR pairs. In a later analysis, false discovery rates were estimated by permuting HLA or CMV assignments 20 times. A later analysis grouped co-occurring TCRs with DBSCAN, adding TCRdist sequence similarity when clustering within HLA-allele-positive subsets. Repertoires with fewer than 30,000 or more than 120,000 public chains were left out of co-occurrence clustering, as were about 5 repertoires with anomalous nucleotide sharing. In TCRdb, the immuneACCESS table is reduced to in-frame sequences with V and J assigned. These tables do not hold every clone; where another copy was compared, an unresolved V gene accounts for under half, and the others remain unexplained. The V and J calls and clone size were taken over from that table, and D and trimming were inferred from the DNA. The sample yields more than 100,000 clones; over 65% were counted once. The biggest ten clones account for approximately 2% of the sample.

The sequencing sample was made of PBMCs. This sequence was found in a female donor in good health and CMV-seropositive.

For the CDR3, the sequence is CASSSREDGYEQYF. The DNA is TGTGCCAGCAGTTCACGGGAGGACGGGTACGAGCAGTACTTC. The V and J segments used are TRBV6-6 and TRBJ2-7, with 7 central nucleotides matching TRBD2. Inclusive of the bounding cysteine and phenylalanine, the CDR3 is 14 residues long. Kept here is only the CDR3 DNA, which spans 42 bases and is read in frame from base 1. V is pruned by 4 bases and J by 4 bases, leaving 7 bases of the junction without a gene match. In the germline V gene (reference sequence), CDR1 corresponds to MNHNY and CDR2 to SVGAGI.